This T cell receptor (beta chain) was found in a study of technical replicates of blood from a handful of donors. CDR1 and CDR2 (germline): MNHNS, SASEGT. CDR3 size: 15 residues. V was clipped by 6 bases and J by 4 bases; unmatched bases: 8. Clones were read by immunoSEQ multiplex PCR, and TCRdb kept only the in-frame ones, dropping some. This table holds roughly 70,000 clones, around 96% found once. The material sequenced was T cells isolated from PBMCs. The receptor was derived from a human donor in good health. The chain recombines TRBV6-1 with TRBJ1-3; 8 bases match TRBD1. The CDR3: CASSQGALRGNTIYF. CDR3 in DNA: TGTGCCAGCAGCCAGGGGGCCCTAAGAGGAAACACCATATATTTT.